This passage covers 6 T cell receptor beta chains from one sample sequenced in a study of Graves' ophthalmopathy and Graves' hyperthyroidism. Scientists amplified the TCR beta CDR3 regions from RNA transcripts. Amplification began with first-round RT-PCR using HTBI primers, then second-round multiplex PCR was performed. TCRdb fed the multiplex PCR reads into MiXCR, producing one record per CDR3 protein. The sample carries under 350,000 distinct CDR3 sequences, roughly 15% recorded once. Sequencing input: peripheral blood. The receptors were gathered from an adult man with Graves' ophthalmopathy.

V usage is TRBV12-3 or TRBV12-4 and J usage is TRBJ2-5; 10 positions agree with TRBD1. Trimming removed 5 bases from V and 7 bases from J; junction bases left unmatched: 4. This CDR3 has 13 residues. The CDR3 bases are TGTGCCAGCAGTCGACAGGGGGCCAGGACCCAGTACTTC. As protein: CASSRQGARTQYF.

The J gene is TRBJ2-2, the V gene TRBV12-3 or TRBV12-4; D is ambiguous. The length of the CDR3 is 15 residues. The V end lost 5 bases, the J end lost 1 base, and 11 bases lay between the germline ends. CDR3 residues: CASSPPRLNTGELFF. CDR3 nucleotide sequence: TGTGCCAGCAGTCCCCCACGGCTGAACACCGGGGAGCTGTTTTTT.

This clonotype was detected many times. V usage is TRBV7-9 and J usage is TRBJ2-7, with no clear D. Looked up from germline, CDR1 is SEHNR and CDR2 is FQNEAQ (reference sequence). The CDR3 has 13 residues. Trimming removed 0 bases from V and 6 bases from J, with 9 bases in between. The CDR3 region has the DNA TGTGCCAGCAGCTTAGCGCAGACCGGCGAGCAGTACTTC. Translation: CASSLAQTGEQYF.

This clonotype appeared many times. V usage is TRBV5-1 and J usage is TRBJ1-6, with TRBD1 matching over 8 bases. The length of the CDR3 is 15 residues. J lost 8 bases, V lost 5 bases, and 9 bases had no gene match. CDR1 is SGHRS, CDR2 YFSETQ, per germline. The CDR3 bases are TGCGCCAGCAGGTGGACAGGGTCGGGAGATTCACCCCTCCACTTT. This encodes CASRWTGSGDSPLHF. The entire variable domain, with the rest obtained from reference TRBV5-1 and TRBJ1-6, is as follows: KAGVTQTPRYLIKTRGQQVTLSCSPISGHRSVSWYQQTPGQGLQFLFEYFSETQRNKGNFPGRFSGRQFSNSRSEMNVSTLELGDSALYLCASRWTGSGDSPLHFGNGTRLTVT.

This clonotype was detected ten times or more. This rearrangement joins TRBV5-8 to TRBJ1-1; no firm D call. Germline lookup yields CDR1 SGHTS and CDR2 YDEGEE. The ends were cut back, 0 bases at V and 8 bases at J, with 17 bases in the middle. The CDR3 consists of 15 residues. The CDR3 DNA sequence: TGTGCCAGCAGCTTGGCCCTGGGTGACATCCCCGAAGCTTTCTTT. Protein: CASSLALGDIPEAFF.

This clonotype was found many times. This chain joins TRBV6-2 or TRBV6-3 and TRBJ2-7; D remains unclear. The V end was cut by 5 bases, the J end by 0 bases, with 11 bases between. The CDR3 covers 14 residues. Looked up from germline, CDR1 is MNHEY and CDR2 is SVGEGT. As DNA, the CDR3 is TGTGCCAGCAGTAGCCACTCCCGCTCCTACGAGCAGTACTTC. As protein: CASSSHSRSYEQYF.